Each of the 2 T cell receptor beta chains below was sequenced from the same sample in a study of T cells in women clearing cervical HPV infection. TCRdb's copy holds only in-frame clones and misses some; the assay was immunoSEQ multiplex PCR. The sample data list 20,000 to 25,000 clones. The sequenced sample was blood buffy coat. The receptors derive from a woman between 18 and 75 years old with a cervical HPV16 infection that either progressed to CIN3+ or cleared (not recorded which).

CDR3: CASSSQGATNEKLFF. CDR3 bases read: TGTGCCAGCTCATCCCAGGGGGCAACTAATGAAAAA. The chain employs TRBV18 and TRBJ1-4, with TRBD1 matching 7 bases. The read ends 3 residues shy of where the CDR3 ends; the end is completed using the germline J gene. CDR1 and CDR2 from the germline V gene are KGHSH and LQKENI. CDR3 length: 15 residues. V was pared by 5 bases and J by 0 bases, with 3 bases of the junction left unmatched.

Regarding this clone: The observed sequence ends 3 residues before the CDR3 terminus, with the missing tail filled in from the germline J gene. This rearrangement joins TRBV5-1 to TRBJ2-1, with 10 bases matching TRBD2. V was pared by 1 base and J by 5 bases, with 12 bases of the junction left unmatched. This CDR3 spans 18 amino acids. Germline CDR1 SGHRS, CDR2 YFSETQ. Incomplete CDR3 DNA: TGCGCCAGCAGCTTGCCCTTTTCGGCACTAGCGGGAAACAATGAG. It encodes CASSLPFSALAGNNE. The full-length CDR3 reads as CASSLPFSALAGNNEQFF.